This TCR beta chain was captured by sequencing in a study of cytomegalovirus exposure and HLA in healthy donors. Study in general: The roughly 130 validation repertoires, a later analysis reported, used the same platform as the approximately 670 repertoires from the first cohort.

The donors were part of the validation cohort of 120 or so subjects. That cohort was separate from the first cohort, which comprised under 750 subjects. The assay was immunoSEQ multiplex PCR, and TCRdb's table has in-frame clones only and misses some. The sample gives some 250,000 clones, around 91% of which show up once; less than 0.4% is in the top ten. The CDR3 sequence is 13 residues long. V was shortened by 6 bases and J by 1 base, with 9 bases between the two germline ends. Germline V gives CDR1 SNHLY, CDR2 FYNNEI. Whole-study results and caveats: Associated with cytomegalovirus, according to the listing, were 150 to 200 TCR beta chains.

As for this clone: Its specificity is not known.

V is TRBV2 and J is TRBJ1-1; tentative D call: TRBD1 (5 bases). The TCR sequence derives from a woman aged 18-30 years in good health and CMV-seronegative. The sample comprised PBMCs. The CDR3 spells CASSNQGNTEAFF. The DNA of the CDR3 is TGTGCCAGCAGCAACCAGGGGAACACTGAAGCTTTCTTT.